The 4 T cell receptor beta chains in this list originate from one sample, sequenced in a study of early T cells in non-severe SARS-CoV-2 infection. TCRdb independently ran MiXCR on the 5' RACE reads; one entry per CDR3 protein. The profile shows approximately 90,000 distinct CDR3 sequences, approximately 12% of them singletons. The sample consisted of whole blood, taken at baseline. Every receptor here comes from an adult who was a healthcare worker with PCR-confirmed SARS-CoV-2 infection or an uninfected control (not recorded which).

This clonotype was counted a few times. The chain recombines TRBV6-1 with TRBJ2-7, with 10 positions matching TRBD1. Germline V CDR1 and CDR2: MNHNS, SASEGT. The V segment lost 0 bases and the J segment 6 bases; nucleotides outside the gene matches: 5. The CDR3 is 15 amino acids. CDR3 in amino acids: CASSEAPGQGSEQYF. The CDR3, as DNA: TGTGCCAGCAGTGAAGCCCCGGGACAGGGGTCCGAGCAGTACTTC.

This clonotype has only a few counts. The genes are TRBV7-2 and TRBJ2-5; 8 bases agree with TRBD1. CDR3 length: 15 residues. V dropped 5 bases and J dropped 4; count of bases not matched to a gene: 9. Germline V CDR1 and CDR2: SGHTA, FQGNSA. CDR3: CASSTGQGNSETQYF. As DNA, the CDR3 is TGTGCCAGCAGCACTGGACAGGGTAATTCAGAGACCCAGTACTTC. Full variable domain (missing parts from reference TRBV7-2 and TRBJ2-5): GAGVSQSPSNKVTEKGKDVELRCDPISGHTALYWYRQSLGQGLEFLIYFQGNSAPDKSGLPSDRFSAERTGGSVSTLTIQRTQQEDSAVYLCASSTGQGNSETQYFGPGTRLLVL.

This clonotype was picked up a small number of times. This chain links TRBV21-1 with TRBJ1-6; whether TRBD1, the table's D call, matches the DNA was not checked. TRBV21-1 is deemed a pseudogene. The CDR3 length is 14 residues. The CDR3 nucleotides read TGTGCCAGCGGACAGACTGGCGGCAATTCACCCCTCCACTTT. Translated: CASGQTGGNSPLHF.

This clonotype appeared many times. The gene calls are TRBV20-1 and TRBJ2-3, with 7 nucleotides matching TRBD2. V shed 4 bases, J shed 5 bases, and the junction held 9 bases outside the gene matches. The CDR3 spans 14 residues. Germline V lookup: CDR1 DFQATT, CDR2 SNEGSKA (reference sequence). CDR3 coding DNA: TGCAGTGCTAAGGTCGGCGGGAGAGGAGATACGCAGTATTTT. The encoded protein is CSAKVGGRGDTQYF.